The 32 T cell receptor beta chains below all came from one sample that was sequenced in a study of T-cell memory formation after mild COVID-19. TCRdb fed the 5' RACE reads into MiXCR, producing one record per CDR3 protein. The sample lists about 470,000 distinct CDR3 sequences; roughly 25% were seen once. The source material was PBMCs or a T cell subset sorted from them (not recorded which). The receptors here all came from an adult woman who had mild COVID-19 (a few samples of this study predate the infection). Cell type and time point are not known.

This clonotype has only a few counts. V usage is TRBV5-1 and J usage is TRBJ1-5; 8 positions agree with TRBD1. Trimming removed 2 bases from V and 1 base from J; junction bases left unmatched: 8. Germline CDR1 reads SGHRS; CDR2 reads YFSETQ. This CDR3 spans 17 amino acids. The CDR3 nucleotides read TGCGCCAGCAGCTTAGGACCGGGACAGGACAGCAATCAGCCCCAGCATTTT. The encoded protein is CASSLGPGQDSNQPQHF.

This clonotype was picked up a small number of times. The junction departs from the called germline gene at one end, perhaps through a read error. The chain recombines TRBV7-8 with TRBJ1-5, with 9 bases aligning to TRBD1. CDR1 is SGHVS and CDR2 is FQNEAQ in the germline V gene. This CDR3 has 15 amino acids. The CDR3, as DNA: TGTGCCAGCAGCTCGGGACAGGGACGCAATCAGCCCAAGCATTTT. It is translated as CASSSGQGRNQPKHF.

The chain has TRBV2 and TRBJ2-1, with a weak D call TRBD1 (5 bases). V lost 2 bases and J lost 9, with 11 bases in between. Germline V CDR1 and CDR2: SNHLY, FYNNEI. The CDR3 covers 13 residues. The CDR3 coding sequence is TGTGCCAGCAGTGAAAGTAGGGGATCTGAGCAGTTCTTC. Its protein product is CASSESRGSEQFF.

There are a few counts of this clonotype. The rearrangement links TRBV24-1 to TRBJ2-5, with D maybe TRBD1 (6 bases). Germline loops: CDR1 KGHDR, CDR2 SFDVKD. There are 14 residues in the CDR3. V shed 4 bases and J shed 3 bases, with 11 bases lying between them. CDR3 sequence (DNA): TGTGCCACCAGTGAACAGGGTCGGAAAGAGACCCAGTACTTC. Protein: CATSEQGRKETQYF.

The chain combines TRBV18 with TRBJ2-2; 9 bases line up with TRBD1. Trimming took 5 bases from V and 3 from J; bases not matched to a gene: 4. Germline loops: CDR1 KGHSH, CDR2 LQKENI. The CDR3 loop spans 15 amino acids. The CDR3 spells CASSTGQGYTGELFF. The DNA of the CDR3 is TGTGCCAGCTCAACTGGACAGGGGTACACCGGGGAGCTGTTTTTT.

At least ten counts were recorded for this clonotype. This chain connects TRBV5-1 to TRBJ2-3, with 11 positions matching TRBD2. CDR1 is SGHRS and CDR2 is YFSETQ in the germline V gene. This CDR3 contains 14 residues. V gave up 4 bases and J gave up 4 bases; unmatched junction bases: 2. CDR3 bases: TGCGCCAGCAGCCAGGGACTAGCGGCAGATACGCAGTATTTT. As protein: CASSQGLAADTQYF.

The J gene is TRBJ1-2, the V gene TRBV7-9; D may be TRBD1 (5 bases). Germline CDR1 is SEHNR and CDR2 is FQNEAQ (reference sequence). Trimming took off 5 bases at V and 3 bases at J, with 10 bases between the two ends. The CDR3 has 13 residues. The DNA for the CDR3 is TGTGCCAGCAGCGTGGACACCTACTATGGCTACACCTTC. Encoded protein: CASSVDTYYGYTF. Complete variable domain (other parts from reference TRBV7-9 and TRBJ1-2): DTGVSQNPRHKITKRGQNVTFRCDPISEHNRLYWYRQTLGQGPEFLTYFQNEAQLEKSRLLSDRFSAERPKGSFSTLEIQRTEQGDSAMYLCASSVDTYYGYTFGSGTRLTVV.

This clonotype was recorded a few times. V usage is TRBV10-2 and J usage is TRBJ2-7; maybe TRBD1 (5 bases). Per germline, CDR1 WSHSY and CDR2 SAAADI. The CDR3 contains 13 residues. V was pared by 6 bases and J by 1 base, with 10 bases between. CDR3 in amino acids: CASRPGFSYEQYF. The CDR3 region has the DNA TGCGCCAGCAGGCCAGGGTTTTCCTACGAGCAGTACTTC.

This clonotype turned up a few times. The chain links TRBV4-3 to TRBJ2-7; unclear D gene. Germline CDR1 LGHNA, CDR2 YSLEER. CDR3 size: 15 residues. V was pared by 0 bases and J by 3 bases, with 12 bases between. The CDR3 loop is CASSQEAQKFYEQYF. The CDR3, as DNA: TGCGCCAGCAGCCAAGAAGCACAGAAGTTCTACGAGCAGTACTTC.

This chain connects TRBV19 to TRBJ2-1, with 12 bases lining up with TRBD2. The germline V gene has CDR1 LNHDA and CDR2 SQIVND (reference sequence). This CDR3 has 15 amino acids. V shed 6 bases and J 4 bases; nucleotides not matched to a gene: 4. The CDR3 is CASSAGTSGYNEQFF. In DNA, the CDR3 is TGTGCCAGTAGCGCCGGGACTAGCGGGTACAATGAGCAGTTCTTC. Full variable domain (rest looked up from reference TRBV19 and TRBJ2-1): DGGITQSPKYLFRKEGQNVTLSCEQNLNHDAMYWYRQDPGQGLRLIYYSQIVNDFQKGDIAEGYSVSREKKESFPLTVTSAQKNPTAFYLCASSAGTSGYNEQFFGPGTRLTVL.

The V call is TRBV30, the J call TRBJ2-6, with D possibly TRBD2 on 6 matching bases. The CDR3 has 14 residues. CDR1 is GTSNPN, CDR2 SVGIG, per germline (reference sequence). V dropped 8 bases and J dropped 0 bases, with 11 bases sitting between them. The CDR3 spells CAGSGLSGANVLTF. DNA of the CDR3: TGTGCCGGTAGCGGTCTCTCTGGGGCCAACGTCCTGACTTTC.

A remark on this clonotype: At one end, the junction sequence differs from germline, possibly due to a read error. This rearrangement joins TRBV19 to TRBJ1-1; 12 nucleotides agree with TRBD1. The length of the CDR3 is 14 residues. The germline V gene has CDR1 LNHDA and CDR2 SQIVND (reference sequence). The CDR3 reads CASSTDSAGTGGEF. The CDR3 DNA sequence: TGTGCCAGTAGTACCGACTCCGCGGGGACAGGGGGCGAGTTT. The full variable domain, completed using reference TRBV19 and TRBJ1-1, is DGGITQSPKYLFRKEGQNVTLSCEQNLNHDAMYWYRQDPGQGLRLIYYSQIVNDFQKGDIAEGYSVSREKKESFPLTVTSAQKNPTAFYLCASSTDSAGTGGEFGQGTRLTVV.

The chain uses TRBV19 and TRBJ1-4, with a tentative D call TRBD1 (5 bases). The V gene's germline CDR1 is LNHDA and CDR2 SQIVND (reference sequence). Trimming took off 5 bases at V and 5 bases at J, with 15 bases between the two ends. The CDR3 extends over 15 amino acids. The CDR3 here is CASSARGTGNEKLFF. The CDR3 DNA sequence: TGTGCCAGTAGTGCCCGAGGGACTGGGAATGAAAAACTGTTTTTT.

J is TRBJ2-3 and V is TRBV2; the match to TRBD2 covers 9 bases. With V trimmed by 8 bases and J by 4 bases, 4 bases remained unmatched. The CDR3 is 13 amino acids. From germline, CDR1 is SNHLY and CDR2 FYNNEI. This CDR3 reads CASSASGADTQYF. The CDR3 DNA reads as TGTGCCAGCTCGGCTAGCGGGGCAGATACGCAGTATTTT.

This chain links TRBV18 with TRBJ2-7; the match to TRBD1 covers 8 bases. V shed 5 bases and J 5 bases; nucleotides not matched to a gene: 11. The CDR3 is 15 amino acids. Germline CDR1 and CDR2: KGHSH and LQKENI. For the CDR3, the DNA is TGTGCCAGCTCATTCCGACAGGGGTCAATAGACGAGCAGTACTTC. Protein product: CASSFRQGSIDEQYF.

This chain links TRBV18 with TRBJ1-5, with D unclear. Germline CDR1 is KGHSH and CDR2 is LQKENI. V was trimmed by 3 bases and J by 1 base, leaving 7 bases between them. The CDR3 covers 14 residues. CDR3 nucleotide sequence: TGTGCCAGCTCACCCACCCTCAGCAATCAGCCCCAGCATTTT. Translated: CASSPTLSNQPQHF.

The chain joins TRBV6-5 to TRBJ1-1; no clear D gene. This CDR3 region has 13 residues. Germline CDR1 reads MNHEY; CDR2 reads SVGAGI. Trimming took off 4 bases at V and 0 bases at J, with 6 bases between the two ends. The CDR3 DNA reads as TGTGCCAGCAGTTGGGAGCTGAACACTGAAGCTTTCTTT. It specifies CASSWELNTEAFF.

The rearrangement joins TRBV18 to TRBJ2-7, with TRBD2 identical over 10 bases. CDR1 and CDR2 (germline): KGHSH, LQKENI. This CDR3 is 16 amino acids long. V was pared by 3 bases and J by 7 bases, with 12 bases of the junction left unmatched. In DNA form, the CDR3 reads TGTGCCAGCTCACCGACTCTAGCGGGAGCCCTAGAAGAGCAGTACTTC. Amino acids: CASSPTLAGALEEQYF.

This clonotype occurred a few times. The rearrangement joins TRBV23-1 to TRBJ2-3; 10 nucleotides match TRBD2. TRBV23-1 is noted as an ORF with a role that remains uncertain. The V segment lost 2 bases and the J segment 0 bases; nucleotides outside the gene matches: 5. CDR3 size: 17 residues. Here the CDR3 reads CASSQGLAVRSTDTQYF. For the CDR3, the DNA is TGCGCCAGCAGTCAAGGACTAGCGGTTCGTAGCACAGATACGCAGTATTTT.

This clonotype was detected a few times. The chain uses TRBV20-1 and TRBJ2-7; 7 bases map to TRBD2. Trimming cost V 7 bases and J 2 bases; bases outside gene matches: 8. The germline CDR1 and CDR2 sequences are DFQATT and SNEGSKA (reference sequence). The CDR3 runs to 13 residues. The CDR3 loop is CSVTKGGAYEQYF. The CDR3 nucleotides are TGCAGTGTTACCAAGGGAGGGGCCTACGAGCAGTACTTC.

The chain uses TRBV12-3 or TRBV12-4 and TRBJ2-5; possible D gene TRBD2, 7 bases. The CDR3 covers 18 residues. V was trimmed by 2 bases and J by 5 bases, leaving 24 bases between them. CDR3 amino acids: CASSLPRGGGIGFETQYF. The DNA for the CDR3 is TGTGCCAGCAGTTTACCCCGGGGAGGGGGGATTGGATTCGAGACCCAGTACTTC.

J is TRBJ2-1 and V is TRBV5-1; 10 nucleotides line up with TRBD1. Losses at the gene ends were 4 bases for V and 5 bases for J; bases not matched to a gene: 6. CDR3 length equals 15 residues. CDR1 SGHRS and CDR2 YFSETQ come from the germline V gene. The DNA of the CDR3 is TGCGCCAGCAGCCACCGGGACAGGGGTGACAATGAGCAGTTCTTC. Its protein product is CASSHRDRGDNEQFF. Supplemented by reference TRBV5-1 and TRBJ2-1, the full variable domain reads KAGVTQTPRYLIKTRGQQVTLSCSPISGHRSVSWYQQTPGQGLQFLFEYFSETQRNKGNFPGRFSGRQFSNSRSEMNVSTLELGDSALYLCASSHRDRGDNEQFFGPGTRLTVL.

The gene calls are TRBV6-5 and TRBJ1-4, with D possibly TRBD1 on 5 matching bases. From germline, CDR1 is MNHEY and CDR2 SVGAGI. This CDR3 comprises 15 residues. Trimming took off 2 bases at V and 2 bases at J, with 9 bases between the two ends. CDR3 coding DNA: TGTGCCAGCAGTTACCTTGGGACTACTAATGAAAAACTGTTTTTT. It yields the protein CASSYLGTTNEKLFF.

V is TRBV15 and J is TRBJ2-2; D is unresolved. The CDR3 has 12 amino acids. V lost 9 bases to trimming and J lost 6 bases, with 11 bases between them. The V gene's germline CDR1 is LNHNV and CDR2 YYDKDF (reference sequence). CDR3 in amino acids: CATTTPPGELFF. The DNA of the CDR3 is TGTGCCACGACGACGCCACCCGGGGAGCTGTTTTTT.

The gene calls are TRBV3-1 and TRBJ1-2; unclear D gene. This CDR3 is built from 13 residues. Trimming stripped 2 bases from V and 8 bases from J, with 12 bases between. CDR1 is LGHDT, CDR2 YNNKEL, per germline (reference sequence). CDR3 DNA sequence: TGTGCCAGCAGCCAAACCCAGACGGGGGGCTACACCTTC. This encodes CASSQTQTGGYTF.

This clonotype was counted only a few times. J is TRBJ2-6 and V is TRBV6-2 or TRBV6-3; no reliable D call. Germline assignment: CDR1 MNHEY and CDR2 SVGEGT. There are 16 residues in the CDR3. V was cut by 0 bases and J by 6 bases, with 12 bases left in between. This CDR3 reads CASSYSKFLEANVLTF. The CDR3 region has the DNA TGTGCCAGCAGTTACTCGAAGTTCTTAGAGGCCAACGTCCTGACTTTC.

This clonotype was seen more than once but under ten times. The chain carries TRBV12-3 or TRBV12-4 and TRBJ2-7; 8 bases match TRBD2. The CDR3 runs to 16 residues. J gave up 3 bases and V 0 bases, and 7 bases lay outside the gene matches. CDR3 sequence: CASSLANSGKHYEQYF. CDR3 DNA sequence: TGTGCCAGCAGTTTAGCCAATAGCGGGAAACACTACGAGCAGTACTTC.

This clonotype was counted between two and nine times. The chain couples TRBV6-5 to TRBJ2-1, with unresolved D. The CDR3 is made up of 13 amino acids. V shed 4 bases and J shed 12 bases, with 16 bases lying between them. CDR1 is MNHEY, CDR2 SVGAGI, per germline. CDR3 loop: CASSWVGDSTQFF. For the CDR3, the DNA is TGTGCCAGCAGTTGGGTCGGTGACTCGACGCAGTTCTTC.

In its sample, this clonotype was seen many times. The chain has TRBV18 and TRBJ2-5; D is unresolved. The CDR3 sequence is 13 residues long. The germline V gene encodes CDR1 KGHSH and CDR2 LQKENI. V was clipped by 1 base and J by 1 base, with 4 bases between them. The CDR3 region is CASSPRFQETQYF. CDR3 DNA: TGTGCCAGCTCACCACGTTTCCAAGAGACCCAGTACTTC.

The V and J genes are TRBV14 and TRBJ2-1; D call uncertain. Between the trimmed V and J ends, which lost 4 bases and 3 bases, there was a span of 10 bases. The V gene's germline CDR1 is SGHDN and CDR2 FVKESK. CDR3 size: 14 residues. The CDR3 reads CASSPRRVYNEQFF. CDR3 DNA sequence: TGTGCCAGCAGCCCCCGCCGGGTCTACAATGAGCAGTTCTTC.

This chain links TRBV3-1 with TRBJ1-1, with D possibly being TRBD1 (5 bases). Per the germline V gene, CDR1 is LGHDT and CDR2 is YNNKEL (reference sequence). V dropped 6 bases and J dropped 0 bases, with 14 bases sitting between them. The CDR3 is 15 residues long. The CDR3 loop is CASSSRQLMNTEAFF. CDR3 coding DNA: TGTGCCAGCAGTAGTAGACAGCTCATGAACACTGAAGCTTTCTTT.

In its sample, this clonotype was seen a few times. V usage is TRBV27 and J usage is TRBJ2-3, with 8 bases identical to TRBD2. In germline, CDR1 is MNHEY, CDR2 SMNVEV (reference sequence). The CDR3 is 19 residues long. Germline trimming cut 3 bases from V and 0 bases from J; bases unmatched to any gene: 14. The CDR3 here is CASSFYGGIAGFSTDTQYF. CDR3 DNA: TGTGCCAGCAGTTTCTACGGGGGGATAGCGGGATTTAGCACAGATACGCAGTATTTT.